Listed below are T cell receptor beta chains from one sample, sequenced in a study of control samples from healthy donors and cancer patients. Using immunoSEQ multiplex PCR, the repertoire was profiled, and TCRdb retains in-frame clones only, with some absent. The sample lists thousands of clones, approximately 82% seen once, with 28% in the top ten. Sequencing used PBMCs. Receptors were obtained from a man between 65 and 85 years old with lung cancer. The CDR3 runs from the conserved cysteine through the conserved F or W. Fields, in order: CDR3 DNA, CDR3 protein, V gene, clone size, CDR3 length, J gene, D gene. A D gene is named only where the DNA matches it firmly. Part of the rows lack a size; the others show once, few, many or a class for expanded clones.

CDR3 DNA: TGCAGCGCCATGAAGGGGGCTGGGACCGGGGAGCTGTTTTTT; CDR3 protein: CSAMKGAGTGELFF; V gene: TRBV29-1; clone size: .; CDR3 length: 14; J gene: TRBJ2-2; D gene: TRBD1
CDR3 DNA: TGTGCCAGCAGCCTAAGTCAGGGAGGATATGGCTACACCTTC; CDR3 protein: CASSLSQGGYGYTF; V gene: TRBV5-6; clone size: .; CDR3 length: 14; J gene: TRBJ1-2; D gene: .
CDR3 DNA: TGTGCCAGCAGTTCGCCCTCGCCCCAGCATTTT; CDR3 protein: CASSSPSPQHF; V gene: TRBV28; clone size: .; CDR3 length: 11; J gene: TRBJ1-5; D gene: .
CDR3 DNA: TGTGCCAGCACTTCAGGGTCTAATTCACCCCTCCACTTT; CDR3 protein: CASTSGSNSPLHF; V gene: TRBV6-6; clone size: .; CDR3 length: 13; J gene: TRBJ1-6; D gene: .
CDR3 DNA: TGTGCCAGCAGCTTGAAAGAGACCCAGTACTTC; CDR3 protein: CASSLKETQYF; V gene: TRBV5-8; clone size: .; CDR3 length: 11; J gene: TRBJ2-5; D gene: .
CDR3 DNA: TGCAGCGTTGAAGACCCCGACATCGGCTCCTACGAGCAGTACTTC; CDR3 protein: CSVEDPDIGSYEQYF; V gene: TRBV29-1; clone size: .; CDR3 length: 15; J gene: TRBJ2-7; D gene: .
CDR3 DNA: TGTGCCAGCAGTCAACAGGGGGCGTCTACAGGTGACTATGGCTACACCTTC; CDR3 protein: CASSQQGASTGDYGYTF; V gene: TRBV28; clone size: once; CDR3 length: 17; J gene: TRBJ1-2; D gene: TRBD1
CDR3 DNA: TGCAGCGTTGAAGAGTCAGCCTACGAGCAGTACTTC; CDR3 protein: CSVEESAYEQYF; V gene: TRBV29-1; clone size: .; CDR3 length: 12; J gene: TRBJ2-7; D gene: .
CDR3 DNA: TGTGCCAGCAGTCCCGGGACTTCTTTGGGCGTTTTAAGGCAGTTCTTC; CDR3 protein: CASSPGTSLGVLRQFF; V gene: TRBV6-2/TRBV6-3; clone size: .; CDR3 length: 16; J gene: TRBJ2-1; D gene: .
CDR3 DNA: TGTGCCAGTAATCCCGACAGGACAGATACGCAGTATTTT; CDR3 protein: CASNPDRTDTQYF; V gene: TRBV19; clone size: .; CDR3 length: 13; J gene: TRBJ2-3; D gene: .
CDR3 DNA: TGTGCCTGTAAACTAGCGGGAGCATACAATGAGCAGTTCTTC; CDR3 protein: CACKLAGAYNEQFF; V gene: TRBV30; clone size: .; CDR3 length: 14; J gene: TRBJ2-1; D gene: TRBD2
CDR3 DNA: TGTGCCAGCAGCAATCGACAGGGCGCGAACACCGGGGAGCTGTTTTTT; CDR3 protein: CASSNRQGANTGELFF; V gene: TRBV7-9; clone size: .; CDR3 length: 16; J gene: TRBJ2-2; D gene: TRBD1
CDR3 DNA: TGCGCCAGCAGCCAAACCTCCCAGGGACCTCAAGAGACCCAGTACTTC; CDR3 protein: CASSQTSQGPQETQYF; V gene: TRBV5-1; clone size: few; CDR3 length: 16; J gene: TRBJ2-5; D gene: .
CDR3 DNA: TGCAGCGTTGTGGACAGGGTGATGCCCTTGGGAGCTTTCTTT; CDR3 protein: CSVVDRVMPLGAFF; V gene: TRBV29-1; clone size: .; CDR3 length: 14; J gene: TRBJ1-1; D gene: TRBD1
CDR3 DNA: TGTGCCAGCAGTTTAGTAGGGTCGGGAAACACCATATATTTT; CDR3 protein: CASSLVGSGNTIYF; V gene: TRBV28; clone size: .; CDR3 length: 14; J gene: TRBJ1-3; D gene: .
CDR3 DNA: TGTGCCAGCAGCTTGGCGTGGGGACAGAGCGAAGCTTTCTTT; CDR3 protein: CASSLAWGQSEAFF; V gene: TRBV5-5; clone size: .; CDR3 length: 14; J gene: TRBJ1-1; D gene: TRBD1
CDR3 DNA: TGTGCCAGTAATCGAAAGCAGGGACTAGCGGGAGCCGAGGCAGATACGCAGTATTTT; CDR3 protein: CASNRKQGLAGAEADTQYF; V gene: TRBV19; clone size: once; CDR3 length: 19; J gene: TRBJ2-3; D gene: TRBD2
CDR3 DNA: TGTGCCAGCAGCCAAGAGGGGAGTTATAGACATGAGCAGTTCTTC; CDR3 protein: CASSQEGSYRHEQFF; V gene: TRBV14; clone size: few; CDR3 length: 15; J gene: TRBJ2-1; D gene: .
CDR3 DNA: TGTGCCAGCAGCCCCTCGGGCGGAGGGTCCTACAATGAGCAGTTCTTC; CDR3 protein: CASSPSGGGSYNEQFF; V gene: TRBV7-8; clone size: medium-sized; CDR3 length: 16; J gene: TRBJ2-1; D gene: .
CDR3 DNA: TGTGCCAGTAGTATACCCCCCCTCAGGGCCCAGCCCCAGCATTTT; CDR3 protein: CASSIPPLRAQPQHF; V gene: TRBV19; clone size: .; CDR3 length: 15; J gene: TRBJ1-5; D gene: .
CDR3 DNA: TGCAGCGTCCCACCCTGGACCGATTACAATGAGCAGTTCTTC; CDR3 protein: CSVPPWTDYNEQFF; V gene: TRBV29-1; clone size: .; CDR3 length: 14; J gene: TRBJ2-1; D gene: .
CDR3 DNA: TGCGCCAGCAGAGGGGCCGGGGAGCTGTTTTTT; CDR3 protein: CASRGAGELFF; V gene: TRBV5-1; clone size: .; CDR3 length: 11; J gene: TRBJ2-2; D gene: .
CDR3 DNA: TGTGCCAGCAGCTCCAGCTCCTACGAGCAGTACTTC; CDR3 protein: CASSSSSYEQYF; V gene: TRBV7-9; clone size: .; CDR3 length: 12; J gene: TRBJ2-7; D gene: .
CDR3 DNA: TGCGCCAGCAGCCAAAAAGCCCCAGTTGACCAAGGATACTACGAGCAGTACTTC; CDR3 protein: CASSQKAPVDQGYYEQYF; V gene: TRBV4-1; clone size: .; CDR3 length: 18; J gene: TRBJ2-7; D gene: .
CDR3 DNA: TGTGCCAGCAGTCCGGACAGGGGGGAGTCTGGCTACACCTTC; CDR3 protein: CASSPDRGESGYTF; V gene: TRBV28; clone size: .; CDR3 length: 14; J gene: TRBJ1-2; D gene: TRBD1
CDR3 DNA: TGTGCCACCAGCAGAGATTCTTCGGCGGGGAATGAGCAGTTCTTC; CDR3 protein: CATSRDSSAGNEQFF; V gene: TRBV15; clone size: .; CDR3 length: 15; J gene: TRBJ2-1; D gene: .
CDR3 DNA: TGTGCCATCGAACGTGCAGATTCCTATGGCTACACCTTC; CDR3 protein: CAIERADSYGYTF; V gene: TRBV10-3; clone size: .; CDR3 length: 13; J gene: TRBJ1-2; D gene: .
CDR3 DNA: TGTGCCAGCAGCTTTGTTGAGGGAAGAAAGGAGTACTTC; CDR3 protein: CASSFVEGRKEYF; V gene: TRBV11-2; clone size: .; CDR3 length: 13; J gene: TRBJ2-5; D gene: .
CDR3 DNA: TGTGCCAGCAGCCAAGGGGACTTCGCGAGACACGAGCAGTACTTC; CDR3 protein: CASSQGDFARHEQYF; V gene: TRBV3-1/TRBV3-2; clone size: once; CDR3 length: 15; J gene: TRBJ2-7; D gene: .
CDR3 DNA: TGCGCCAGCAGGATCGCGGGGGCGGGCGGCTACACCTTC; CDR3 protein: CASRIAGAGGYTF; V gene: TRBV5-1; clone size: .; CDR3 length: 13; J gene: TRBJ1-2; D gene: .
CDR3 DNA: TGTGCCACCAGCAGCCTAGAGCGGGAGGGTTTCTACGAGCAGTACTTC; CDR3 protein: CATSSLEREGFYEQYF; V gene: TRBV15; clone size: .; CDR3 length: 16; J gene: TRBJ2-7; D gene: TRBD2
CDR3 DNA: TGTGCCAGCAGCATAAGAGGGGACCGTGAAGCTTTCTTT; CDR3 protein: CASSIRGDREAFF; V gene: TRBV7-2; clone size: .; CDR3 length: 13; J gene: TRBJ1-1; D gene: .
CDR3 DNA: TGTGCCAGCAGCTCCCCCGACAGGGTGAGCAGTTCACCCCTCCACTTT; CDR3 protein: CASSSPDRVSSSPLHF; V gene: TRBV7-9; clone size: .; CDR3 length: 16; J gene: TRBJ1-6; D gene: TRBD1
CDR3 DNA: TGTGCCAGCAGCAAAGCTGGGCTAGCGGGGGAAAGCGAGCAGTTCTTC; CDR3 protein: CASSKAGLAGESEQFF; V gene: TRBV21-1; clone size: .; CDR3 length: 16; J gene: TRBJ2-1; D gene: .
CDR3 DNA: TGTGCCAGCAGCCCTGAGCAGACCCAGTACTTC; CDR3 protein: CASSPEQTQYF; V gene: TRBV7-2; clone size: .; CDR3 length: 11; J gene: TRBJ2-5; D gene: .
CDR3 DNA: TGTGCCAGCAGCCTTGGACAGGGAGGGTGGGAGACCCAGTACTTC; CDR3 protein: CASSLGQGGWETQYF; V gene: TRBV2; clone size: .; CDR3 length: 15; J gene: TRBJ2-5; D gene: .
CDR3 DNA: TGTGCAAGGCGCTTAGGGTGGGGGGACAGCTACGAGCAGTACTTC; CDR3 protein: CARRLGWGDSYEQYF; V gene: TRBV12-2; clone size: .; CDR3 length: 15; J gene: TRBJ2-7; D gene: .
CDR3 DNA: TGTGCCAGCAGCAAAGGACTGACAGGGAGATACGAGCAGTACTTC; CDR3 protein: CASSKGLTGRYEQYF; V gene: TRBV21-1; clone size: .; CDR3 length: 15; J gene: TRBJ2-7; D gene: .
CDR3 DNA: TGTGCCAGCAGCCCTGGCAGGGATGGCTACACCTTC; CDR3 protein: CASSPGRDGYTF; V gene: TRBV7-8; clone size: .; CDR3 length: 12; J gene: TRBJ1-2; D gene: .
CDR3 DNA: TGTGCCAGCAGCCAGACTAGTTCCTCCTACAATGAGCAGTTCTTC; CDR3 protein: CASSQTSSSYNEQFF; V gene: TRBV7-7; clone size: .; CDR3 length: 15; J gene: TRBJ2-1; D gene: .
CDR3 DNA: TGTGCCAGCAGCTTAGACCCAGGGGGGGGAAACACCATATATTTT; CDR3 protein: CASSLDPGGGNTIYF; V gene: TRBV7-2; clone size: .; CDR3 length: 15; J gene: TRBJ1-3; D gene: TRBD1
CDR3 DNA: TGCGCCAGCAGCTTCGGGGGGCTTAATGAAAAACTGTTTTTT; CDR3 protein: CASSFGGLNEKLFF; V gene: TRBV5-1; clone size: .; CDR3 length: 14; J gene: TRBJ1-4; D gene: .
CDR3 DNA: TGTGCCAGCAGTCAACAGACGGGGCGGGAGACCCAGTACTTC; CDR3 protein: CASSQQTGRETQYF; V gene: TRBV28; clone size: .; CDR3 length: 14; J gene: TRBJ2-5; D gene: .
CDR3 DNA: TGTGCCAGTAGTATAAGGGTTACCGGGGAGCTGTTTTTT; CDR3 protein: CASSIRVTGELFF; V gene: TRBV19; clone size: .; CDR3 length: 13; J gene: TRBJ2-2; D gene: .
CDR3 DNA: TGTGCCAGCAGCTCCGACGGGAGCTCCTACAATGAGCAGTTCTTC; CDR3 protein: CASSSDGSSYNEQFF; V gene: TRBV11-2; clone size: .; CDR3 length: 15; J gene: TRBJ2-1; D gene: .
CDR3 DNA: TGTGCCAGCAGTTTAGGGCGGGATTATTTAGTCAGGGAGACCCAGTACTTC; CDR3 protein: CASSLGRDYLVRETQYF; V gene: TRBV28; clone size: .; CDR3 length: 17; J gene: TRBJ2-5; D gene: .
CDR3 DNA: TGTGCCAGCAGTTACGTGGGTGGACGGGACTACGAGCAGTACTTC; CDR3 protein: CASSYVGGRDYEQYF; V gene: TRBV6-2/TRBV6-3; clone size: .; CDR3 length: 15; J gene: TRBJ2-7; D gene: .
CDR3 DNA: TGTGCCAGCAGCCTAGGCACTCAGCCCCAGCATTTT; CDR3 protein: CASSLGTQPQHF; V gene: TRBV7-9; clone size: few; CDR3 length: 12; J gene: TRBJ1-5; D gene: .
CDR3 DNA: TGCGCCAGCAGCTTGTCTCTAGCGGGAGAAAGGTTTTTGGGCGATGAGCAGTTCTTC; CDR3 protein: CASSLSLAGERFLGDEQFF; V gene: TRBV5-1; clone size: .; CDR3 length: 19; J gene: TRBJ2-1; D gene: TRBD2
CDR3 DNA: TGTGCCAGTAGTACGACAAAAACACCCTACGAGCAGTACTTC; CDR3 protein: CASSTTKTPYEQYF; V gene: TRBV19; clone size: .; CDR3 length: 14; J gene: TRBJ2-7; D gene: .
CDR3 DNA: TGTGCCAGCAAAGGGTCAGGAACGGCTACGGTCAAAAACATTCAGTACTTC; CDR3 protein: CASKGSGTATVKNIQYF; V gene: TRBV27; clone size: .; CDR3 length: 17; J gene: TRBJ2-4; D gene: .
CDR3 DNA: TGTGCCAGCAGTTACGGACTAGCGGGGCACTTCTCCTACGAGCAGTACTTC; CDR3 protein: CASSYGLAGHFSYEQYF; V gene: TRBV6-2/TRBV6-3; clone size: once; CDR3 length: 17; J gene: TRBJ2-7; D gene: TRBD2
CDR3 DNA: TGTGCCAGCAGCTTAAGAGACAGCTCCTACGAGCAGTACTTC; CDR3 protein: CASSLRDSSYEQYF; V gene: TRBV7-2; clone size: .; CDR3 length: 14; J gene: TRBJ2-7; D gene: .
CDR3 DNA: TGTGCCAGCAGTTACAGGGGGACGAAAATTCGAGATACGCAGTATTTT; CDR3 protein: CASSYRGTKIRDTQYF; V gene: TRBV6-5; clone size: .; CDR3 length: 16; J gene: TRBJ2-3; D gene: .
CDR3 DNA: TGCAGTGCTAGTCGGGGGGGCACCGGGGAGCTGTTTTTT; CDR3 protein: CSASRGGTGELFF; V gene: TRBV20-1; clone size: .; CDR3 length: 13; J gene: TRBJ2-2; D gene: TRBD2
CDR3 DNA: TGTGCCTGGGGAAGACAGGGTTCCTACGAGCAGTACTTC; CDR3 protein: CAWGRQGSYEQYF; V gene: TRBV30; clone size: .; CDR3 length: 13; J gene: TRBJ2-7; D gene: TRBD1
CDR3 DNA: TGTGCCAGTTCGACAGGGATATCAAACATTCAGTACTTC; CDR3 protein: CASSTGISNIQYF; V gene: TRBV28; clone size: .; CDR3 length: 13; J gene: TRBJ2-4; D gene: TRBD1